Following are 7 T cell receptor beta chains from one sample sequenced in a study of blood T cell repertoires in COVID-19. Sequencing was performed with immunoSEQ multiplex PCR; in TCRdb, only in-frame clones are kept and a portion is missing. The sample lists 50,000 to 85,000 clones, about 90% occurring once. Material: peripheral blood. The receptors were gathered from a human donor in a cohort sampled during active COVID-19.

This clone was counted once. The V call is TRBV6-2 or TRBV6-3, the J call TRBJ2-3; 13 nucleotides match TRBD2. Germline loops: CDR1 MNHEY, CDR2 SVGEGT. The junction had 1 base not matched to a gene; V was cut back by 1 base and J by 0 bases. CDR3 size: 17 residues. The CDR3 DNA sequence: TGTGCCAGCAGTTACTGGACTAGCGGGGGTAGCACAGATACGCAGTATTTT. This codes for CASSYWTSGGSTDTQYF.

The rearrangement joins TRBV7-8 to TRBJ2-1; a weak D match, TRBD1 (6 bases). This CDR3 is built from 13 residues. Germline CDR1 reads SGHVS; CDR2 reads FQNEAQ. With 4 bases removed from V and 4 bases from J, the gap between germline ends came to 8 bases. Written as DNA, the CDR3 is TGTGCCAGCAGCTCGGACAGATACAATGAGCAGTTCTTC. Translated: CASSSDRYNEQFF.

V and J are TRBV9 and TRBJ2-5; D remains unclear. V lost 3 bases, J lost 0 bases, and 9 bases lay in between. Germline CDR1 and CDR2: SGDLS and YYNGEE. The CDR3 contains 14 residues. CDR3 region: CASSASPDQETQYF. DNA for the CDR3: TGTGCCAGCAGCGCCTCGCCGGACCAAGAGACCCAGTACTTC.

This rearrangement joins TRBV7-2 to TRBJ2-2; maybe TRBD2 (5 bases). CDR3 size: 13 residues. In germline, CDR1 is SGHTA, CDR2 FQGNSA. V was clipped by 3 bases and J by 6 bases, with 8 bases between them. DNA for the CDR3: TGTGCCAGCAGCTTTTTTAGCGCCGGGGAGCTGTTTTTT. Residues: CASSFFSAGELFF.

The chain combines TRBV3-1 (or the pseudogene TRBV3-2) with TRBJ1-3; D is uncertain. The germline V gene has CDR1 LGHDT and CDR2 YNNKEL (reference sequence). The CDR3 loop spans 14 amino acids. The ends were cut back, 3 bases at V and 0 bases at J, with 6 bases in the middle. The DNA of the CDR3 is TGTGCCAGCAGCCAGCGACACTCTGGAAACACCATATATTTT. Residues: CASSQRHSGNTIYF.

The rearrangement joins TRBV7-2 to TRBJ2-1; D is possibly TRBD1 (6 bases). Germline V CDR1 and CDR2: SGHTA, FQGNSA. This CDR3 has 16 amino acids. Trimming took off 1 base at V and 4 bases at J, with 14 bases between the two ends. CDR3 DNA sequence: TGTGCCAGCAGCTTAGGGGGGCCCGCCGGGTACAATGAGCAGTTCTTC. Translated: CASSLGGPAGYNEQFF.

The gene calls are TRBV6-6 and TRBJ2-7; 7 bases align to TRBD1. The CDR3 extends over 15 amino acids. V was pared by 2 bases and J by 2 bases, with 6 bases of the junction left unmatched. The germline V gene encodes CDR1 MNHNY and CDR2 SVGAGI (reference sequence). This CDR3 is CASSYLEGAAYEQYF. In DNA form, the CDR3 reads TGTGCCAGCAGTTACCTAGAGGGGGCGGCCTACGAGCAGTACTTC.